This is a list of T cell receptor beta chains from one sample in a study of T cells in Graves' hyperthyroidism and ophthalmopathy. TCRdb itself ran the multiplex PCR reads through MiXCR, one entry per CDR3 protein. The profile shows some 620,000 distinct CDR3 sequences, 15% to 20% of them singletons. Sample: blood. These receptors were taken from a woman aged 30 to 39 with Graves' hyperthyroidism. CDR3s include the opening cysteine and the closing phenylalanine or tryptophan. D genes are given only for firm matches. Rows give clone size only sometimes, using once, few, many, or a class for an expanded clone.

size: few
V: TRBV18
J: TRBJ1-5
D: TRBD1
DNA: TGTGCCAGCTCACCTCGAGGGGACAGCCCCAATCAGCCCCAGCATTTT
CDR3: CASSPRGDSPNQPQHF

size: NA
V: TRBV5-1
J: TRBJ1-5
D: NA
DNA: TGCGCCAGCAGCTTCTCTGGGCTTTACAATCAGCCCCAGCATTTT
CDR3: CASSFSGLYNQPQHF

size: NA
V: TRBV28
J: TRBJ1-1
D: NA
DNA: TGTGCCAGCAGTTTGGCCCCCCCAAGTACAGCTTTCTTT
CDR3: CASSLAPPSTAFF

size: NA
V: TRBV3-1
J: TRBJ1-6
D: TRBD1
DNA: TGTGCCAGCAGCGTAGGACAGGAGAATTCACCCCTCCACTTT
CDR3: CASSVGQENSPLHF

size: many
V: TRBV28
J: TRBJ2-3
D: TRBD1
DNA: TGTGCCAGCGGAGACCAGACAGGGGGTACGCAGTATTTT
CDR3: CASGDQTGGTQYF

size: many
V: TRBV18
J: TRBJ2-7
D: NA
DNA: TGTGCCAGCTCACCAGAGGGGACTTCCTACGAGCAGTACTTC
CDR3: CASSPEGTSYEQYF

size: many
V: TRBV7-8
J: TRBJ2-5
D: TRBD1
DNA: TGTGCCAGCAGCTTATCTAGGACAGGAATCCCGGAGACCCAGTACTTC
CDR3: CASSLSRTGIPETQYF

size: many
V: TRBV10-3
J: TRBJ2-5
D: NA
DNA: TGTGCCATCAGTGAGTCCCTGAGTGAAGAGACCCAGTACTTC
CDR3: CAISESLSEETQYF

size: NA
V: TRBV27
J: TRBJ2-3
D: TRBD2
DNA: TGTGCCAGCAGTTACGGACTAGCGGGGGGCACAGATACGCAGTATTTT
CDR3: CASSYGLAGGTDTQYF

size: few
V: TRBV29-1
J: TRBJ2-1
D: TRBD2
DNA: TGCAGCGTGGACCCTGTGGGGACTAGCGGGAGTAATGAGCAGTTCTTC
CDR3: CSVDPVGTSGSNEQFF

size: NA
V: TRBV7-2
J: TRBJ2-2
D: TRBD1
DNA: TGTGCCAGCAGCTTCTCCAGAGACAGGGTGAACACCGGGGAGCTGTTTTTT
CDR3: CASSFSRDRVNTGELFF

size: many
V: TRBV28
J: TRBJ2-3
D: NA
DNA: TGTGCCAGCAGCCCCAGGATTAGCACAGATACGCAGTATTTT
CDR3: CASSPRISTDTQYF

size: NA
V: TRBV6-2/TRBV6-3
J: TRBJ1-5
D: TRBD1
DNA: TGTGCCAGCAGCCAGAACAGGGGTCTTCAGCCCCAGCATTTT
CDR3: CASSQNRGLQPQHF

size: many
V: TRBV7-2
J: TRBJ2-3
D: TRBD2
DNA: TGTGCCAGCAGCTTAGGGTTACTAGCGGGAGGCGGCACAGATACGCAGTATTTT
CDR3: CASSLGLLAGGGTDTQYF

size: NA
V: TRBV7-9
J: TRBJ1-5
D: NA
DNA: TGTGCCAGCAACCTCGACGGTGGAAGCAATCAGCCCCAGCATTTT
CDR3: CASNLDGGSNQPQHF

size: many
V: TRBV11-2
J: TRBJ2-3
D: NA
DNA: TGTGCCAGCAGCCGCGCGACAGGGTACAGGAGGGAAGATACGCAGTATTTT
CDR3: CASSRATGYRREDTQYF

size: many
V: TRBV28
J: TRBJ1-1
D: NA
DNA: TGTGCCAGCAGTTTAGAGGGTAGTAGAGCTTTCTTT
CDR3: CASSLEGSRAFF

size: NA
V: TRBV11-2
J: TRBJ2-1
D: NA
DNA: TGTGTCAGCAGCTTCCTAGCGTATGAGCAGTTCTTC
CDR3: CVSSFLAYEQFF

size: NA
V: TRBV20-1
J: TRBJ1-5
D: TRBD1
DNA: TGCAGTGCTAGACCTTCGGGACAGCAGAATCAGCCCCAGCATTTT
CDR3: CSARPSGQQNQPQHF

size: NA
V: TRBV7-6
J: TRBJ2-2
D: NA
DNA: TGTGCCAGCAGCCAAGGATGGGCCGGGGAGCTGTTTTTT
CDR3: CASSQGWAGELFF

size: NA
V: TRBV30
J: TRBJ1-3
D: NA
DNA: TGTGCCTGGAGTACGGGTGACGGTTACACCATATATTTT
CDR3: CAWSTGDGYTIYF

size: few
V: TRBV6-1
J: TRBJ2-7
D: NA
DNA: TGTGCCAGCAGTTCCCCGACAGCATGGACCTACGAGCAGTACTTC
CDR3: CASSSPTAWTYEQYF

size: few
V: TRBV11-2
J: TRBJ2-1
D: TRBD2
DNA: TGTGCCAGCAGCTTAGAGGCTAGCGGGTACAATGAGCAGTTCTTC
CDR3: CASSLEASGYNEQFF

size: NA
V: TRBV6-2/TRBV6-3
J: TRBJ2-3
D: TRBD2
DNA: TGTGCCAGCAGTTACCGGGAGGGCCCAGATACGCAGTATTTT
CDR3: CASSYREGPDTQYF

size: NA
V: TRBV7-9
J: TRBJ2-7
D: NA
DNA: TGTGCCAGCAGCTTAGGGGATTTTGATTACGAGCAGTACTTC
CDR3: CASSLGDFDYEQYF

size: few
V: TRBV5-5
J: TRBJ2-5
D: NA
DNA: TGTGCCAGCAGCCACACTGGGGCGGAGAAGGAGACCCAGTACTTC
CDR3: CASSHTGAEKETQYF

size: many
V: TRBV12-3/TRBV12-4
J: TRBJ2-7
D: NA
DNA: TGTGCCAGCAGCTACCTTTTTGATAGCGGTTCCTACGAGCAGTACTTC
CDR3: CASSYLFDSGSYEQYF

size: NA
V: TRBV20-1
J: TRBJ2-1
D: NA
DNA: TGCAGTGCTAGAAGAGCGCAGAAGGTGAATGAGCAGTTCTTC
CDR3: CSARRAQKVNEQFF

size: many
V: TRBV6-5
J: TRBJ1-2
D: TRBD1
DNA: TGTGCCAGCAGTTACTACAGGGGAGGGTCCAACTATGGCTACACCTTC
CDR3: CASSYYRGGSNYGYTF

size: few
V: TRBV19
J: TRBJ2-5
D: NA
DNA: TGTGCCAGTACCCGCGCCGGGACAGTCGGGGGGACCCAGTACTTC
CDR3: CASTRAGTVGGTQYF

size: many
V: TRBV28
J: TRBJ1-5
D: NA
DNA: TGTGCCAGCAGTTCCCTGGCAGGGCCCTATCAGCCCCAGCATTTT
CDR3: CASSSLAGPYQPQHF